Presented here are 20 T cell receptor beta chains from one specimen sequenced in a study of cytomegalovirus exposure and HLA in healthy donors. Both 60 Vbeta primers and 13 Jbeta primers went into the PCR. Sequenced by immunoSEQ multiplex PCR; TCRdb stores in-frame clones only, minus some. The sample lists 75,000 to 90,000 clones, 70% to 80% occurring once. The material sequenced was PBMCs. The receptors were gathered from a man aged 30 to 39 in good health and CMV-seropositive.

The CDR3 sequence is CASSGTGGEDGYTF. Written as DNA, the CDR3 is TGTGCCAGCAGTGGGACAGGGGGAGAGGATGGCTACACCTTC. This sequence joins TRBV2 and TRBJ1-2; 10 nucleotides line up with TRBD1. The CDR3 extends over 14 amino acids. Per the germline V gene, CDR1 is SNHLY and CDR2 is FYNNEI. Germline trimming cut 4 bases from V and 6 bases from J; bases unmatched to any gene: 5.

This chain joins TRBV7-8 and TRBJ2-5; tentatively, D is TRBD1 (5 bases). Looked up from germline, CDR1 is SGHVS and CDR2 is FQNEAQ. This CDR3 has 14 amino acids. The V end was cut by 1 base, the J end by 7 bases, with 13 bases between. The CDR3 reads CASSLDLGQGTQYF. The CDR3 nucleotides read TGTGCCAGCAGCTTAGATCTAGGCCAGGGGACCCAGTACTTC.

This rearrangement joins TRBV4-1 to TRBJ2-1; the D gene is possibly TRBD2 (6 bases). Germline CDR1 reads MGHRA; CDR2 reads YSYEKL. The CDR3 is 14 residues long. Deletions cut 4 bases from V and 4 bases from J, with 11 bases between. In DNA form, the CDR3 reads TGCGCCAGCAGCCGACCGGGACTGTACAATGAGCAGTTCTTC. It yields the protein CASSRPGLYNEQFF.

The chain uses TRBV28 and TRBJ1-3; a weak D match, TRBD1 (6 bases). Germline CDR1 MDHEN, CDR2 SYDVKM. V lost 5 bases, J lost 3 bases, and 14 bases lay in between. This CDR3 spans 15 amino acids. CDR3 coding DNA: TGTGCCAGCAGTGGGGGAGGGGGTCTTGGAAACACCATATATTTT. This gives the protein CASSGGGGLGNTIYF.

Comment on this clone: Its ends do not fully match the called genes, so a read error is possible. This chain links TRBV30 with TRBJ1-1; D gene unclear. Germline CDR1 is GTSNPN and CDR2 is SVGIG (reference sequence). The CDR3 contains 13 residues. The CDR3 here is CAWTVKENPEAFF. The CDR3 DNA is TGTGCCTGGACGGTTAAGGAGAACCCTGAAGCTTTCTTT. Combining the CDR3 with reference TRBV30 and TRBJ1-1 gives the whole variable domain SQTIHQWPATLVQPVGSPLSLECTVEGTSNPNLYWYRQAAGRGLQLLFYSVGIGQISSEVPQNLSASRPQDRQFILSSKKLLLSDSGFYLCAWTVKENPEAFFGQGTRLTVV.

The sample holds a few counts of this clone. This chain connects TRBV6-1 to TRBJ2-7; 7 positions match TRBD1. After removal of 1 base from V and 6 bases from J, the junction contained 3 bases not matched to a gene. CDR1 and CDR2 from the germline V gene are MNHNS and SASEGT. The CDR3 spans 13 residues. In nucleotides, the CDR3 is TGTGCCAGCAGTGAAGTATACAGGGGCGAGCAGTACTTC. Protein sequence: CASSEVYRGEQYF.

V is TRBV2 and J is TRBJ2-7; 12 nucleotides align to TRBD2. The CDR3 is 18 amino acids. The germline V gene encodes CDR1 SNHLY and CDR2 FYNNEI. J gave up 5 bases and V 4 bases, and 15 bases lay outside the gene matches. CDR3 residues: CASSGLQASGRAVNEQYF. The CDR3, as DNA: TGTGCCAGCAGTGGGCTTCAGGCTAGCGGGAGGGCCGTGAACGAGCAGTACTTC.

V gene TRBV7-3 combines with J gene TRBJ2-3; TRBD1 agrees at 7 bases. CDR1 SGHTA and CDR2 FQGTGA come from the germline V gene. V lost 5 bases to trimming and J lost 3 bases; unmatched junction nucleotides: 5. The CDR3 is 14 amino acids. The CDR3 coding sequence is TGTGCCAGCAGCCCAGGGGGTGAAACAGATACGCAGTATTTT. Its protein product is CASSPGGETDTQYF.

The sample holds a few counts of this clone. The gene calls are TRBV5-1 and TRBJ1-4; 8 nucleotides line up with TRBD1. Trimming cost V 5 bases and J 8 bases; bases outside gene matches: 8. Germline V lookup: CDR1 SGHRS, CDR2 YFSETQ. The CDR3 is made up of 14 amino acids. CDR3 residues: CASRQDREREKLFF. For the CDR3, the DNA is TGCGCCAGCAGACAGGACAGGGAGAGAGAAAAACTGTTTTTT. Based on the CDR3 plus reference TRBV5-1 and TRBJ1-4, the full variable domain is KAGVTQTPRYLIKTRGQQVTLSCSPISGHRSVSWYQQTPGQGLQFLFEYFSETQRNKGNFPGRFSGRQFSNSRSEMNVSTLELGDSALYLCASRQDREREKLFFGSGTQLSVL.

Turning to this clone: The junction and the germline gene differ at one end; a read error may be behind it. The chain links TRBV9 to TRBJ1-5; D possibly corresponds to TRBD1 (5 bases). The CDR3 totals 15 residues. In germline, CDR1 is SGDLS, CDR2 YYNGEE. The CDR3 loop is CASSIGGNGNQPQNF. In nucleotides, the CDR3 is TGTGCCAGCAGCATCGGGGGAAACGGCAATCAGCCCCAGAATTTT.

This chain uses TRBV27 with TRBJ1-4; a possible D gene is TRBD1 (5 bases). This CDR3 is 17 amino acids long. The V end lost 7 bases, the J end lost 0 bases, and 18 bases lay between the germline ends. Germline-derived CDR1 and CDR2 are MNHEY and SMNVEV (reference sequence). CDR3 residues: CASTSEAGRATNEKLFF. The CDR3 DNA follows: TGTGCCAGCACCTCAGAGGCAGGCAGGGCAACTAATGAAAAACTGTTTTTT.

The V gene is TRBV29-1, the J gene TRBJ1-1; 7 bases align to TRBD1. V shed 6 bases, J shed 0 bases, and the junction held 13 bases outside the gene matches. From germline, CDR1 is SQVTM and CDR2 ANQGSEA. This CDR3 spans 16 amino acids. The CDR3 reads CSVRGEGARVNTEAFF. The CDR3 DNA reads TGCAGCGTCCGGGGAGAGGGGGCGAGGGTGAACACTGAAGCTTTCTTT.

The J gene is TRBJ1-2, the V gene TRBV5-6; 7 nucleotides align to TRBD1. The V gene's germline CDR1 is SGHDT and CDR2 YYEEEE. V lost 0 bases, J lost 4 bases, and 6 bases stayed unmatched. The CDR3 runs 15 residues. CDR3 region: CASSLGGTEPYGYTF. The DNA of the CDR3 is TGTGCCAGCAGCTTGGGCGGGACAGAGCCCTATGGCTACACCTTC.

The chain joins TRBV19 to TRBJ1-2; 8 bases match TRBD1. J gave up 6 bases and V 3 bases, and 6 bases lay outside the gene matches. Per germline, CDR1 LNHDA and CDR2 SQIVND (reference sequence). This CDR3 comprises 14 residues. The CDR3, as DNA: TGTGCCAGTAGTATTCGGACAGGGTGGGATGGCTACACCTTC. Its translation is CASSIRTGWDGYTF.

The chain combines TRBV15 with TRBJ2-2; 14 positions agree with TRBD2. After removal of 8 bases from V and 4 bases from J, the junction contained 9 bases not matched to a gene. Germline V gene data show CDR1 as LNHNV and CDR2 as YYDKDF (reference sequence). There are 17 residues in the CDR3. DNA of the CDR3: TGTGCCACCGAGGGACTAGCGGGAGTTACGGGCACCGGGGAGCTGTTTTTT. Its protein is CATEGLAGVTGTGELFF.

The genes are TRBV9 and TRBJ2-1, with 8 bases matching TRBD1. The CDR3 is 15 amino acids. Per germline, CDR1 SGDLS and CDR2 YYNGEE. V lost 5 bases to trimming and J lost 5 bases; unmatched junction nucleotides: 9. CDR3 nucleotide sequence: TGTGCCAGCAGTCACTGGGACAGGTTAGACAATGAGCAGTTCTTC. Amino acids: CASSHWDRLDNEQFF.

V usage is TRBV19 and J usage is TRBJ1-4; D not resolved. Germline CDR1 LNHDA, CDR2 SQIVND (reference sequence). The V and J ends lost 0 bases and 7 bases respectively, with 9 bases between them. The CDR3 sequence is 14 residues long. CDR3 amino acids: CASSIENFGEKLFF. The DNA for the CDR3 is TGTGCCAGTAGTATAGAGAACTTTGGTGAAAAACTGTTTTTT.

This sequence joins TRBV11-2 and TRBJ2-2; possibly TRBD1 for D (6 bases). This CDR3 spans 16 amino acids. V lost 4 bases to trimming and J lost 2 bases, with 14 bases between them. Germline assignment: CDR1 SGHAT and CDR2 FQNNGV. CDR3 sequence reads: CASSSSRDINTGELFF. The CDR3 coding sequence is TGTGCCAGCAGCTCGTCCCGGGACATTAACACCGGGGAGCTGTTTTTT.

The V and J genes are TRBV9 and TRBJ1-1, with 7 bases fitting TRBD1. V was clipped by 3 bases and J by 12 bases; unmatched bases: 14. Germline values: CDR1 SGDLS, CDR2 YYNGEE. The CDR3 sequence is 14 residues long. The CDR3 protein is CASSEVKGGVFSFF. CDR3 sequence (DNA): TGTGCCAGCAGCGAGGTTAAAGGGGGCGTTTTTTCTTTCTTT.

This chain uses TRBV6-5 with TRBJ2-7; D is possibly TRBD2 (6 bases). The CDR3 contains 15 residues. The V end was cut by 4 bases, the J end by 1 base, with 14 bases between. The germline CDR1 and CDR2 sequences are MNHEY and SVGAGI. CDR3 DNA: TGTGCCAGCAGTTCCCCCAACGGGGGATCCTACGAGCAGTACTTC. Its translation: CASSSPNGGSYEQYF.